This TCR beta chain appears in the sequencing data of a study of human T cells and chemical hapten exposure. Study-level results: PT1 expanded TCR counts and patch test score were linked, and their correlation was positive.

Specified time point: pre-sensitization, week 0. The treatment: therapeutic diphenylcyclopropenone sensitization with weekly scalp DPC. Alopecia patients deemed DPC-suitable, aged 18 to 70, excluding pregnancy. Individual cDNA molecules each carried unique molecular identifiers attached by the library. TCRdb re-analysed the RACE reads in MiXCR, keeping a single row per CDR3 protein. The table shows about 80,000 distinct CDR3 sequences, with approximately 15% occurring only once. This clonotype was seen more than once but under ten times. The target antigen is unknown. Sequenced here: whole blood, sampled in connection with sensitization to the hapten diphenylcyclopropenone (DPC). This sequence originates from a woman in her 50s with alopecia areata. Some clones in this sample may be carry-over from other donors' samples.

The CDR3 DNA sequence: TGTGCCAGCAGCTTATCCTTTCCGTTAGTAATTTCATACAATGAGCAGTTCTTC. It yields the protein CASSLSFPLVISYNEQFF. The V call is TRBV7-2, the J call TRBJ2-1; no firm D call. The V and J ends lost 2 bases and 4 bases respectively, with 21 bases between them. The CDR3 has 18 residues. CDR1 and CDR2 (germline): SGHTA, FQGNSA.